Shown below are 23 T cell receptor beta chains from a single sample sequenced in a study of cytomegalovirus exposure and HLA in healthy donors (TCRdb year 2017). Library construction relied on the immunoSEQ multiplex PCR assay. For the multiplex PCR, a mixture combining 60 forward primers for TCR Vbeta segments and 13 reverse primers for TCR Jbeta segments was used. As stored in TCRdb, this immuneACCESS dataset retains in-frame rearrangements with V and J assigned. A fraction of the clones does not appear; measured against another copy, unresolved V genes explain less than half of the discrepancy, and the remainder lacks a known reason. The sample profile shows 130,000 to 150,000 clones; around 76% of them were found once. The top ten clones comprise 3.9% of the sample. The sample taken for sequencing was PBMCs. Receptors originate from a man between 18 and 29 years old in good health and CMV-seronegative.

The V gene is TRBV6-5, the J gene TRBJ2-7; TRBD1 matches 8 bases. V shed 0 bases and J 5 bases; nucleotides not matched to a gene: 9. The CDR3 has 16 amino acids. The germline V gene encodes CDR1 MNHEY and CDR2 SVGAGI. This chain's CDR3 is CASSYSTGEMENEQYF. The CDR3 nucleotides are TGTGCCAGCAGTTACTCGACAGGGGAGATGGAAAACGAGCAGTACTTC.

The J gene is TRBJ2-7, the V gene TRBV19; D is uncertain. This CDR3 comprises 14 residues. CDR1 is LNHDA, CDR2 SQIVND, per germline (reference sequence). V dropped 0 bases and J dropped 2 bases, with 8 bases sitting between them. Here the CDR3 DNA reads TGTGCCAGTAGTATAGATGCCTCGGCCTACGAGCAGTACTTC. Protein: CASSIDASAYEQYF. The variable domain in full, completed from reference TRBV19 and TRBJ2-7, reads DGGITQSPKYLFRKEGQNVTLSCEQNLNHDAMYWYRQDPGQGLRLIYYSQIVNDFQKGDIAEGYSVSREKKESFPLTVTSAQKNPTAFYLCASSIDASAYEQYFGPGTRLTVT.

The rearrangement joins TRBV6-1 to TRBJ1-2; 7 positions match TRBD1. The CDR3 has 16 amino acids. V trimming: 1 base; J trimming: 2 bases; junction bases outside the gene matches: 7. Per germline, CDR1 MNHNS and CDR2 SASEGT. The CDR3 spells CASSEVVKGANYGYTF. DNA of the CDR3: TGTGCCAGCAGTGAAGTGGTAAAGGGGGCAAACTATGGCTACACCTTC.

This clone was seen only once. The chain uses TRBV29-1 and TRBJ2-1; 9 bases agree with TRBD2. From germline, CDR1 is SQVTM and CDR2 ANQGSEA. This CDR3 comprises 14 residues. After removal of 3 bases from V and 4 bases from J, the junction contained 4 bases not matched to a gene. Written as DNA, the CDR3 is TGCAGCGTTGACGCTAGCGGGAATTACAATGAGCAGTTCTTC. Translation: CSVDASGNYNEQFF.

This clone was picked up a small number of times. The chain carries TRBV19 and TRBJ1-6; D is possibly TRBD1 (5 bases). The length of the CDR3 is 15 residues. The V end was cut by 7 bases, the J end by 9 bases, with 19 bases between. Germline V gene data show CDR1 as LNHDA and CDR2 as SQIVND (reference sequence). The CDR3 protein is CASNMAGVRRSPLHF. The CDR3 nucleotides read TGTGCCAGTAATATGGCGGGGGTACGGCGTTCACCCCTCCACTTT.

This chain joins TRBV5-1 and TRBJ2-1; D might be TRBD2 (6 bases). Germline assignment: CDR1 SGHRS and CDR2 YFSETQ. V shed 0 bases and J shed 6 bases, with 10 bases lying between them. This CDR3 comprises 14 residues. CDR3 sequence (DNA): TGCGCCAGCAGCTTGGGCCTGGAGGGCAATGAGCAGTTCTTC. Its translation: CASSLGLEGNEQFF.

This chain links TRBV6-6 with TRBJ1-2, with TRBD1 matching 8 bases. Germline-derived CDR1 and CDR2 are MNHNY and SVGAGI (reference sequence). The V gene end was trimmed by 0 bases and the J gene end by 4 bases; junction bases not matched to a gene: 7. This CDR3 has 16 amino acids. CDR3 region: CASSYSFPQGAYGYTF. CDR3 sequence (DNA): TGTGCCAGCAGTTACTCTTTTCCCCAGGGGGCCTATGGCTACACCTTC.

The chain recombines TRBV6-4 with TRBJ1-5; 7 bases fit TRBD1. The junction had 5 bases not matched to a gene; V was cut back by 0 bases and J by 0 bases. Germline CDR1 reads MRHNA; CDR2 reads SNTAGT. This CDR3 comprises 17 residues. The CDR3 bases are TGTGCCAGCAGTGACTCAACAGGGGATAATAGCAATCAGCCCCAGCATTTT. Translating gives CASSDSTGDNSNQPQHF.

This rearrangement joins TRBV19 to TRBJ2-7, with D maybe TRBD1 (5 bases). The CDR3 is made up of 14 amino acids. Trimming took 6 bases from V and 0 from J, leaving 12 bases between them. Germline V CDR1 and CDR2: LNHDA, SQIVND (reference sequence). The CDR3 spells CASSWVGASYEQYF. The CDR3 nucleotides read TGTGCCAGTAGCTGGGTAGGGGCCTCCTACGAGCAGTACTTC.

This clone was counted between two and nine times. This sequence joins TRBV6-5 and TRBJ1-2, with D uncertain. This CDR3 contains 13 residues. V lost 6 bases and J 7 bases, leaving 15 bases between the germline ends. The germline CDR1 and CDR2 sequences are MNHEY and SVGAGI. In nucleotides, the CDR3 is TGTGCCAGCAGGACGGAATCTTCGGGTGGCTACACCTTC. Its protein product is CASRTESSGGYTF.

In DNA, the CDR3 is TGCGCCAGCAGCCAAGGCCCGACAGGGGGTGTGGATGAGCAGTTCTTC. It specifies CASSQGPTGGVDEQFF. This sequence joins TRBV4-1 and TRBJ2-1; TRBD1 agrees at 9 bases. J was trimmed by 8 bases and V by 1 base; bases with no gene match: 9. The length of the CDR3 is 16 residues. Germline-derived CDR1 and CDR2 are MGHRA and YSYEKL.

The V gene is TRBV11-3, the J gene TRBJ1-1, with a possible D match to TRBD1 (5 bases). The CDR3 runs to 14 residues. Per germline, CDR1 SGHNT and CDR2 YENEEA. The V end lost 3 bases, the J end lost 0 bases, and 8 bases lay between the germline ends. CDR3 DNA sequence: TGTGCCAGCAGCTTCCGGGGGATGAACACTGAAGCTTTCTTT. Its protein product is CASSFRGMNTEAFF. Filled out from reference TRBV11-3 and TRBJ1-1, the complete variable domain reads EAGVVQSPRYKIIEKKQPVAFWCNPISGHNTLYWYLQNLGQGPELLIRYENEEAVDDSQLPKDRFSAERLKGVDSTLKIQPAELGDSAVYLCASSFRGMNTEAFFGQGTRLTVV.

The gene calls are TRBV6-1 and TRBJ1-3, with D possibly being TRBD1 (5 bases). The CDR3 is 16 residues long. The germline V gene has CDR1 MNHNS and CDR2 SASEGT. The V end lost 0 bases, the J end lost 3 bases, and 12 bases lay between the germline ends. CDR3 DNA: TGTGCCAGCAGTGAAGCAGCAGGGTACGATGGAAACACCATATATTTT. Amino acid sequence: CASSEAAGYDGNTIYF.

This clone has just one count. The CDR3: CASSTGFQPYEQYF. The CDR3 coding sequence is TGTGCCAGCAGTACCGGGTTCCAGCCCTACGAGCAGTACTTC. The rearrangement uses TRBV9 and TRBJ2-7; the D is unclear. Trimming left V 5 bases short and J 2 bases short, with 14 bases between. Per germline, CDR1 SGDLS and CDR2 YYNGEE. The length of the CDR3 is 14 residues.

V and J are TRBV15 and TRBJ2-1; 14 bases are shared with TRBD2. This CDR3 contains 17 residues. CDR1 is LNHNV, CDR2 YYDKDF, per germline (reference sequence). The junction had 5 bases not matched to a gene; V was cut back by 1 base and J by 6 bases. In DNA, the CDR3 is TGTGCCACCAGCAGAGGACTAGCGGGGGGGCCCGTCAATGAGCAGTTCTTC. Residues: CATSRGLAGGPVNEQFF.

The chain has TRBV28 and TRBJ1-3, with D perhaps matching TRBD1 (6 bases). CDR3 length: 15 amino acids. Trimming took off 5 bases at V and 3 bases at J, with 14 bases between the two ends. From germline, CDR1 is MDHEN and CDR2 SYDVKM. DNA of the CDR3: TGTGCCAGCAGTCCCCAGGGGCAGATTGGAAACACCATATATTTT. Protein product: CASSPQGQIGNTIYF.

This chain connects TRBV5-1 to TRBJ2-7; D perhaps matches TRBD2 (5 bases). The germline CDR1 and CDR2 sequences are SGHRS and YFSETQ. The CDR3 length is 13 residues. V lost 4 bases and J 5 bases, leaving 13 bases between the germline ends. The DNA for the CDR3 is TGCGCCAGCAGCGCCGGGAAGGGCGACGAGCAGTACTTC. This codes for CASSAGKGDEQYF.

This chain joins TRBV10-3 and TRBJ2-7; a weak D match, TRBD1 (5 bases). Germline values: CDR1 ENHRY, CDR2 SYGVKD. Trimming removed 4 bases at V and 3 bases at J, with 13 bases between. This CDR3 contains 14 residues. DNA for the CDR3: TGTGCCATCAGTGGCGACAGTGAAAACTACGAGCAGTACTTC. Its translation is CAISGDSENYEQYF.

The genes are TRBV4-1 and TRBJ1-4; no definite D call. Trimming took 3 bases from V and 0 from J, leaving 11 bases between them. CDR1 and CDR2 from the germline V gene are MGHRA and YSYEKL. The CDR3 sequence is 16 residues long. The CDR3 nucleotides are TGCGCCAGCAGCCAGCTAACAGACCCAACTAATGAAAAACTGTTTTTT. It yields the protein CASSQLTDPTNEKLFF.

J is TRBJ2-7 and V is TRBV6-6, with 7 bases identical to TRBD1. The germline gives CDR1 MNHNY, CDR2 SVGAGI (reference sequence). There are 15 residues in the CDR3. Trimming cost V 5 bases and J 3 bases; bases outside gene matches: 10. CDR3 sequence (DNA): TGTGCCAGCAGTCAACAAGGACAGGTCAACTACGAGCAGTACTTC. Its translation is CASSQQGQVNYEQYF.

J is TRBJ1-2 and V is TRBV29-1; TRBD1 might be the D (6 bases). From germline, CDR1 is SQVTM and CDR2 ANQGSEA. CDR3 size: 12 residues. V was shortened by 3 bases and J by 2 bases, with 7 bases between the two germline ends. The CDR3 DNA sequence: TGCAGCGTTGACGGACAGAACTATGGCTACACCTTC. Encoded protein: CSVDGQNYGYTF.

The sample holds a few counts of this clone. The chain joins TRBV19 to TRBJ2-1; 10 bases match TRBD2. The germline CDR1 and CDR2 sequences are LNHDA and SQIVND (reference sequence). V trimming: 7 bases; J trimming: 6 bases; junction bases outside the gene matches: 0. There are 12 residues in the CDR3. The CDR3 nucleotides read TGTGCCAGTACTAGCGGGAGCAATGAGCAGTTCTTC. This sequence encodes CASTSGSNEQFF. Complete variable domain (other parts from reference TRBV19 and TRBJ2-1): DGGITQSPKYLFRKEGQNVTLSCEQNLNHDAMYWYRQDPGQGLRLIYYSQIVNDFQKGDIAEGYSVSREKKESFPLTVTSAQKNPTAFYLCASTSGSNEQFFGPGTRLTVL.

The chain couples TRBV30 to TRBJ2-3; 7 bases are shared with TRBD2. Trimming took 4 bases from V and 5 from J; bases not matched to a gene: 15. The V gene's germline CDR1 is GTSNPN and CDR2 SVGIG (reference sequence). The CDR3 is made up of 16 amino acids. The CDR3: CAWTTGLVVGIDTQYF. The CDR3 nucleotides read TGTGCCTGGACCACCGGACTAGTGGTGGGAATAGATACGCAGTATTTT.